A single sample is the source of the 3 T cell receptor beta chains below, sequenced in a study of vaccination effects on CD4 cells after COVID-19 (dated by TCRdb to between 2020 and 2023). Library generation was performed with the immunoSEQ multiplex PCR assay. What TCRdb holds here is the immuneACCESS table cut down to in-frame rearrangements. Part of the clones is not present; checked against another copy, under half of the missing clones reflect an unresolved V gene, and the others are unexplained. For this sample the table gives 11,000 to 15,000 clones, of which 60% to 85% were detected only once. In total, the top ten clones hold around 26% of the sample. To identify antigen-specific CD4+ T cell clonotypes by their expansion, the ViraFEST assay first stimulated PBMC with viral peptide pools and then applied TCR sequencing. After less than 13 days of culture, CD4+ T cells were isolated with the EasySep CD4+ T cell isolation kit. Convalescent patients had PCR-confirmed SARS-CoV-2 infection between March and December 2020, before Alpha, Beta and Delta variants emerged in the United States. Each participant received two doses of an mRNA SARS-CoV-2 vaccine, either BNT162b2 or mRNA-1273.

Their antigens remain unidentified. The sample was CD4+ T cells from PBMCs cultured with HCoV-NL63 spike peptides, taken after COVID-19 vaccination. Taken with the paper, the label for cell subset or site translates to: HCoV-NL63 spike overlapping peptide pool stimulation. The receptors stem from a human donor who had a prior SARS-CoV-2 infection.

This chain joins TRBV7-8 and TRBJ2-1, with 8 bases aligning to TRBD2. The CDR3 consists of 16 residues. Losses at the gene ends were 8 bases for V and 0 bases for J; bases not matched to a gene: 9. Looked up from germline, CDR1 is SGHVS and CDR2 is FQNEAQ. The CDR3 loop is CASGYHREGSYNEQFF. The CDR3 bases are TGTGCCAGCGGATACCACCGGGAGGGCTCCTACAATGAGCAGTTCTTC.

The chain is built from TRBV5-1 and TRBJ1-2, with TRBD1 matching 12 bases. CDR1 SGHRS and CDR2 YFSETQ come from the germline V gene. CDR3 length: 14 residues. V lost 3 bases and J lost 7; bases outside the gene matches: 4. The CDR3 protein is CASSWGQGARGYTF. The CDR3 nucleotides read TGCGCCAGCAGCTGGGGACAGGGGGCACGTGGCTACACCTTC.

V gene TRBV11-2 combines with J gene TRBJ2-3; D call uncertain. Germline assignment: CDR1 SGHAT and CDR2 FQNNGV. The CDR3 extends over 15 amino acids. The ends were cut back, 1 base at V and 7 bases at J, with 15 bases in the middle. The CDR3 coding sequence is TGTGCCAGCAGCTTAGGTCCACAGCCACTGAATACGCAGTATTTT. It specifies CASSLGPQPLNTQYF.